This TCR beta chain is from a study of vaccination effects on CD4 cells after COVID-19. This clone was observed a handful of times. Antigen specificity is unknown. Sequencing used immunoSEQ multiplex PCR; TCRdb keeps in-frame clones, though not all of them. The repertoire holds some 68,000 clones, with roughly 78% as singletons. ViraFEST assay sequencing came after antigen-specific CD4+ T cells were expanded with viral peptide pools. Cultured cells yielded isolated CD4+ T cells after roughly 11 days. Vaccinated recipients, who were negative for nucleocapsid antibodies, had no history of SARS-CoV-2 infection. Germline CDR1 SGHRS, CDR2 YFSETQ. The CDR3 has 15 residues. V lost 1 base, J lost 2 bases, and 3 bases stayed unmatched.

This clonotype was obtained from a human donor who received a COVID-19 vaccine. The sequenced sample was CD4+ T cells from PBMCs cultured with HCoV-OC43 spike peptides, obtained before COVID-19 vaccination. As for subset: HCoV-OC43 spike overlapping peptide pool stimulation. J is TRBJ2-5 and V is TRBV5-1; 9 positions match TRBD2. CDR3 nucleotides: TGCGCCAGCAGCTTGCTAGCGGGGAGTCAAGAGACCCAGTACTTC. As protein: CASSLLAGSQETQYF.